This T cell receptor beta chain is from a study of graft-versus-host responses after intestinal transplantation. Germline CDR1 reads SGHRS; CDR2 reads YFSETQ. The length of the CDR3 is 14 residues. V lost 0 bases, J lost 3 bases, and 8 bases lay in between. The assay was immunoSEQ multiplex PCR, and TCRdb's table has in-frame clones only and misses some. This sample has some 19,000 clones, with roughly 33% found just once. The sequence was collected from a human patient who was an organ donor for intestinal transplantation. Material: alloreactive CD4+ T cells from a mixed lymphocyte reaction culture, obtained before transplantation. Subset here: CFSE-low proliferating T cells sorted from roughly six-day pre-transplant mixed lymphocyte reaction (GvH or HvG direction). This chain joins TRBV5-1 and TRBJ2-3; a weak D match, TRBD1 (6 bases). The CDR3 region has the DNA TGCGCCAGCAGCTTGGAAAGGGGGACAGATACGCAGTATTTT. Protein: CASSLERGTDTQYF.